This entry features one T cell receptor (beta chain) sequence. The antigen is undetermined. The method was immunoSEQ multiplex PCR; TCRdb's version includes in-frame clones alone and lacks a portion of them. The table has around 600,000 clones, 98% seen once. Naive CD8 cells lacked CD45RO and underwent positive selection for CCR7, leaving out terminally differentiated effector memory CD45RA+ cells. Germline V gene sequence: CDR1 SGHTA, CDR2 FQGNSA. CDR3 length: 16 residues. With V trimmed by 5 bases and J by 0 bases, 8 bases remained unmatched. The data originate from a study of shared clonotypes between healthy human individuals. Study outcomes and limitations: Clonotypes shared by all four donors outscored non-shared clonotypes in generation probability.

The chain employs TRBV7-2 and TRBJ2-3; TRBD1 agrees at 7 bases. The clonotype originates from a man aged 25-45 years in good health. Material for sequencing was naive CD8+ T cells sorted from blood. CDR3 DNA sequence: TGTGCCAGCAGCACCCGACAGGGCCCTAGCACAGATACGCAGTATTTT. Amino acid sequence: CASSTRQGPSTDTQYF.